The subject of this entry is one TCR beta chain. The sample's time point: recipient sample about 28 days before transplant, after cytoreduction. Samples: about 28 days before transplant, then days 30, 100 and 180 after. TCRdb keeps only in-frame clones here, not all; method: immunoSEQ multiplex PCR. Here the sample spans over 10,000 clones, around four fifths being singletons. The record originates from a study of T cell clonotyping in hematopoietic cell transplantation. Looked up from germline, CDR1 is SGHVS and CDR2 is FNYEAQ. The CDR3 runs to 13 residues. Trimming shortened V by 4 bases and J by 2 bases, and 9 bases separated the two germline ends.

V gene TRBV7-6 combines with J gene TRBJ2-7; D remains unclear. The source of this sequence is a man between 60 and 75 years old with acute myeloid leukemia. Some clones in this sample may be carry-over from other donors' samples. The sample in question was peripheral blood mononuclear cells, obtained before stem cell transplant. CDR3 nucleotide sequence: TGTGCCAGCAGCTCCACCTTTGCCTACGAGCAGTACTTC. Translating it yields CASSSTFAYEQYF.